Below, one T cell receptor (beta chain) is given with its context. Following extraction, RNA underwent reverse transcription to cDNA, which served as the sequencing template. TCRdb's copy holds only in-frame clones and misses some; the assay was immunoSEQ multiplex PCR. The sample lists around 140,000 clones; 54% were seen once. Documented treatment: oral pan-JAK inhibitor, 5-10 mg twice daily. Both peripheral blood and punch biopsies of lesional scalp skin were obtained from patients who had alopecia areata. The researchers isolated CD4+ and CD8+ T cells from PBMCs by sorting. This sample is drawn from a study of CD8+ T cells in alopecia areata. In germline, CDR1 is MNHNS, CDR2 SASEGT. V dropped 2 bases and J dropped 7 bases, with 5 bases sitting between them. The CDR3 loop spans 11 amino acids.

The source is a human donor with alopecia areata. Here the sequenced sample was CD8+ T cells sorted from blood, taken at week 4, from a patient treated with tofacitinib. This chain connects TRBV6-1 to TRBJ1-2; D is undetermined. The CDR3 protein is CASSENGGYTF. In DNA form, the CDR3 reads TGTGCCAGCAGTGAAAACGGTGGCTACACCTTC.